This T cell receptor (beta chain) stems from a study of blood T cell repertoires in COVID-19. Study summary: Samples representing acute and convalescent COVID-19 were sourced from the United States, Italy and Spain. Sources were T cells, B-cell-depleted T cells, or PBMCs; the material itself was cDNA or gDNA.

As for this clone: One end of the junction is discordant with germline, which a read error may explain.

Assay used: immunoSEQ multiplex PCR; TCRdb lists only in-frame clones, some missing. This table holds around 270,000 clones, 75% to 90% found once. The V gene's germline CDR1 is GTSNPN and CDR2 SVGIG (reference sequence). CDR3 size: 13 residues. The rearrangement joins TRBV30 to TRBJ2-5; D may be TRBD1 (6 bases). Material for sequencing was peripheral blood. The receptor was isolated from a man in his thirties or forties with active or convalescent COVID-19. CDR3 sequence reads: CAGTDRTQEAQYF. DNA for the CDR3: TGTGCCGGAACAGACAGGACCCAAGAGGCCCAGTACTTC.